This T cell receptor (beta chain) was sequenced for a study of read filtering for tumor transcriptome and immune sequencing. The overall study: RNA-seq yielded only roughly 75 to 1,300 TCR reads, IR-seq about 3.5 to 10.27 million.

The study's findings and limits: Correlation between methods rose after single-read clonotypes were removed. Even smaller IR-seq throughput identified most shared clonotypes.

The library was built from about 400 ng RNA with molecular barcoded adaptors for alpha/delta and beta/gamma chains. TCRdb redid the calling of the reads with MiXCR, one entry per CDR3 protein. The data contain tens of thousands of distinct CDR3 sequences, 20% to 25% of them singletons. This clonotype was picked up many times. The antigen remains unidentified. The V and J ends lost 1 base and 10 bases respectively, with 16 bases between them. The CDR3 extends over 14 amino acids. Germline assignment: CDR1 DFQATT and CDR2 SNEGSKA (reference sequence). The sequence was collected from a donor at least 40 years old with multiple myeloma. V and J are TRBV20-1 and TRBJ1-4, with a possible D match to TRBD1 (6 bases). The sample taken for sequencing was a population of CD138-negative cells sorted from bone marrow. The CDR3 DNA is TGCAGTGCTAGAGCCCTAGGGGGGTCAGGAAAACTGTTTTTT. Residues: CSARALGGSGKLFF.